Sequencing of this T cell receptor (beta chain) was carried out in a study of human T cells and chemical hapten exposure. Study summary: Patients got weekly scalp diphenylcyclopropenone doses over the approximately 23-week study. The study patch tested 0.01% DPC on the upper back and read results at 6 days.

Time point reported: pre-sensitization, week 0. Treatment given: therapeutic diphenylcyclopropenone sensitization with weekly scalp DPC. This clonotype was counted ten times or more. Its antigen is unidentified. Study results and limitations: The formation of large CDR3 similarity clusters by expanded TCRs significantly exceeded that of controls.

TCRdb fed the RACE reads into MiXCR, producing one record per CDR3 protein. This table has tens of thousands of distinct CDR3 sequences, roughly 8.8% appearing once. The sample was whole blood, taken in connection with sensitization to the hapten diphenylcyclopropenone (DPC). The source of this sequence is a woman between 35 and 50 years old with alopecia areata. Some clones in this sample may be carry-over from other donors' samples.

This chain's CDR3 is CASSLLGLAINEQFF. The CDR3, as DNA: TGCGCCAGCAGCCTTCTCGGACTAGCGATAAATGAGCAGTTCTTC. This chain uses TRBV4-1 with TRBJ2-1; TRBD2 aligns across 9 bases. CDR1 and CDR2 from the germline V gene are MGHRA and YSYEKL. The junction had 8 bases not matched to a gene; V was cut back by 4 bases and J by 7 bases. This CDR3 spans 15 amino acids.